The clone carrying this TCR beta chain was observed once. Its target is unknown. This sample was taken from a study of radiation and T cells in renal cell carcinoma. Looking at the study overall: Nephrectomy followed 15 Gy stereotactic body radiation by 4 weeks. General study results and limits: Top tumor clonotypes rose in blood 2 weeks post-radiation, then contracted.

Time point here: blood 2 weeks post-SBRT. Sample treatment: 15 Gy SBRT to primary tumor, nephrectomy 4 weeks later. V shed 9 bases and J shed 4 bases, with 9 bases lying between them. The CDR3 runs 11 residues. CDR1 and CDR2 from the germline V gene are ENHRY and SYGVKD. Repertoires were generated with immunoSEQ multiplex PCR, while TCRdb's copy carries only in-frame clones and drops some. The table lists 100,000 to 150,000 clones, 81% of them singletons. The gene calls are TRBV10-3 and TRBJ1-2; perhaps TRBD1 as D (6 bases). The specimen was blood, collected from a patient whose treatment included radiotherapy and nephrectomy. The sequence was collected from a man aged 50 to 59 with renal cell carcinoma. The CDR3 DNA is TGTGCCATTGGACAGAGCTATGGCTACACCTTC. This encodes CAIGQSYGYTF.